This TCR beta chain appears in the sequencing data of a study of shared clonotypes between healthy human individuals. The CDR3 consists of 14 residues. J gave up 6 bases and V 7 bases, and 7 bases lay outside the gene matches. Germline assignment: CDR1 MNHEY and CDR2 SMNVEV (reference sequence). Clones were sequenced by immunoSEQ multiplex PCR, and TCRdb holds only the in-frame ones, with some missing. The sample holds fewer than 1.8 million clones, approximately 98.5% seen once. The chain employs TRBV27 and TRBJ2-1; 9 nucleotides match TRBD1. The TCR was taken from a man aged 30 to 39 in good health. The sequencing input was naive CD4+ T cells sorted from blood. Subset: CD45RA+ positively selected. The CDR3 region is CASTTGGRFNEQFF. The CDR3 region has the DNA TGTGCCAGCACCACAGGGGGCAGATTCAATGAGCAGTTCTTC.